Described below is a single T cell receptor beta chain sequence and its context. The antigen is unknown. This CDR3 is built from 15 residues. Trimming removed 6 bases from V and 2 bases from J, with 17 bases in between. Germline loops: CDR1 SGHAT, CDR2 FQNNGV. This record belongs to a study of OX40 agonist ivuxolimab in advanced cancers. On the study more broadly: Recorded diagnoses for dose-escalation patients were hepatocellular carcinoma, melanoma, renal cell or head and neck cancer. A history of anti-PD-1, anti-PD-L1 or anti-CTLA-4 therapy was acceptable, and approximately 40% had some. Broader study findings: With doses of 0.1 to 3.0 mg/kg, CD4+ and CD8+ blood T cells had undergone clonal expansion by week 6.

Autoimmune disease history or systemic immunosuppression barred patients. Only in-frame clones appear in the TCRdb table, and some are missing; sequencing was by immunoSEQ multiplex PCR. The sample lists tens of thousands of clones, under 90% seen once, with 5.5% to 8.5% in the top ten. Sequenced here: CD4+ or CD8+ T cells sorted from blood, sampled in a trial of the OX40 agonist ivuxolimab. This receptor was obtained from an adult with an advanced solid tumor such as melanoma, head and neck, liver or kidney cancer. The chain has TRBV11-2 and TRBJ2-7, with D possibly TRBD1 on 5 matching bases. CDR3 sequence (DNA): TGTGCCAGCAGACAAGGGGCAGGGTTAACCTACGAGCAGTACTTC. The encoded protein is CASRQGAGLTYEQYF.